In this sample, the clone carrying this TCR beta chain turned up many times. One end of the junction varies from germline; a read error may be responsible. This CDR3 contains 14 residues. Germline CDR1 is MNHEY and CDR2 is SVGEGT. This entry is derived from a study of neurological immune-mediated disorders. 5'RACE employing 10-nucleotide random UMIs yielded the cDNA. Every sequencing run produced over 170 million TCR-beta sequences that came from 15-18 subjects. TCRdb used MiXCR to reprocess the 5' RACE reads, holding one entry per CDR3 protein. The repertoire holds 70,000 or so distinct CDR3 sequences, with roughly 5.5% as singletons.

The sequence was obtained from a woman in her thirties with multiple sclerosis. The chain links TRBV6-2 or TRBV6-3 to TRBJ1-5, with 8 bases that match TRBD1. Sequencing input: PBMCs. CDR3 nucleotide sequence: TGTGCCAGCAATCAGGGGGCGCGCAATCAGCCCCAGAATTTT. Protein sequence: CASNQGARNQPQNF.